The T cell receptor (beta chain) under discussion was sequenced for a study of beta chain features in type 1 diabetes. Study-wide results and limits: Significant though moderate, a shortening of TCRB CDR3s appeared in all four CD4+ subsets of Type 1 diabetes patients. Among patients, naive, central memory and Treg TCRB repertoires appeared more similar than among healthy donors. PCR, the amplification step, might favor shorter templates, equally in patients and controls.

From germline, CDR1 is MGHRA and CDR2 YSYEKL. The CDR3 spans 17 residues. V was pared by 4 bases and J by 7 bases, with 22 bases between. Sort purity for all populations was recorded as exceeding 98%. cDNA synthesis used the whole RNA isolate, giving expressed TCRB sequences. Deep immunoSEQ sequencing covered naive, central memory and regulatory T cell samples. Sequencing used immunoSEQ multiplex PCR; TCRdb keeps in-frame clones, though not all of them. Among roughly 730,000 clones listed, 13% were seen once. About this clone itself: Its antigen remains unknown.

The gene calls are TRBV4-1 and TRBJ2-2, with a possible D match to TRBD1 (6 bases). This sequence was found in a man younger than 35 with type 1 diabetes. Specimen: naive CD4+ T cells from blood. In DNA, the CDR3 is TGCGCCAGCAGCCCAAACCAAGGTGCAGGGGAAATCGGGGAGCTGTTTTTT. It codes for CASSPNQGAGEIGELFF.